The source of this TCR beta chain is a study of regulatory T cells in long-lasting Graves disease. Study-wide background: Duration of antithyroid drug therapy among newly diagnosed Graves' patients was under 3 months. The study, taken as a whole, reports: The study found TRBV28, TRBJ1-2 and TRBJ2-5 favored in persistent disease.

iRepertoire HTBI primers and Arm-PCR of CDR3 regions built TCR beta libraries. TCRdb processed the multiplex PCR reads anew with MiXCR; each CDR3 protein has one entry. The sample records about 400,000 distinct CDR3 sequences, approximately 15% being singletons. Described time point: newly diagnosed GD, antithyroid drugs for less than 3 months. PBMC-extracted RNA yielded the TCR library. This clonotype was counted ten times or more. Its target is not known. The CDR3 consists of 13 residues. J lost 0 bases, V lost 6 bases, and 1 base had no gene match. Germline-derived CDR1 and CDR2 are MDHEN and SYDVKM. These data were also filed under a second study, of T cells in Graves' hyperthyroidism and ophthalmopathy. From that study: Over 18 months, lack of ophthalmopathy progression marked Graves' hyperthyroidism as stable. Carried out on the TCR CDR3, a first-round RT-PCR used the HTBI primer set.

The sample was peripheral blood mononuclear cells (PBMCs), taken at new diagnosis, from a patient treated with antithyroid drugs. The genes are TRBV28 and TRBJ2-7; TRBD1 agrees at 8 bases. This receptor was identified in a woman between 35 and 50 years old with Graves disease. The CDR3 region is CASRGQASYEQYF. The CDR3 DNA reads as TGTGCCAGCAGGGGACAGGCCTCCTACGAGCAGTACTTC.